The 18 T cell receptor beta chains below all came from one sample that was sequenced in a study of shared clonotypes between healthy human individuals. CD45RO-negative, CCR7-positively selected cells formed the naive CD8 fraction, excluding terminally differentiated effector memory CD45RA+ cells. Libraries were prepared by immunoSEQ multiplex PCR; TCRdb keeps only in-frame clonotypes and omits some of them. The data contain some 2 million clones, about 94% of them seen just once; the ten biggest clones take up more than 0.95%. Sequenced sample: naive CD8+ T cells sorted from blood. The source is a man younger than 35 in good health.

The CDR3 DNA follows: TGCGCCAGCAGCCTCCGACTAGCGGGAGTTCAAGAGACCCAGTACTTC. Its protein product is CASSLRLAGVQETQYF. This chain links TRBV4-1 with TRBJ2-5; 12 bases line up with TRBD2. CDR3 length equals 16 residues. V lost 4 bases to trimming and J lost 2 bases; unmatched junction nucleotides: 5. The V gene's germline CDR1 is MGHRA and CDR2 YSYEKL.

The chain employs TRBV9 and TRBJ2-3, with D tentatively TRBD2 (6 bases). Trimming shortened V by 5 bases and J by 0 bases, and 10 bases separated the two germline ends. This CDR3 is built from 14 residues. The germline gives CDR1 SGDLS, CDR2 YYNGEE. This chain's CDR3 is CASSHSGSTDTQYF. CDR3 coding DNA: TGTGCCAGCAGTCATAGCGGAAGCACAGATACGCAGTATTTT.

The J gene is TRBJ2-7, the V gene TRBV9; 14 bases align to TRBD2. This CDR3 region has 15 residues. CDR1 is SGDLS and CDR2 is YYNGEE in the germline V gene. V lost 3 bases to trimming and J lost 7 bases; unmatched junction nucleotides: 6. The chain's CDR3 is CASSAGTSGGREQYF. As DNA, the CDR3 is TGTGCCAGCAGCGCGGGGACTAGCGGGGGTCGGGAGCAGTACTTC.

This clone was detected once. The chain uses TRBV28 and TRBJ1-4; a weak D match, TRBD1 (6 bases). Germline loops: CDR1 MDHEN, CDR2 SYDVKM. This CDR3 spans 15 amino acids. Trimming pared 9 bases from V and 0 bases from J, leaving 14 bases between. The CDR3 DNA follows: TGTGCCAGTCCTCCAGAGGGGGCAACTAATGAAAAACTGTTTTTT. It is translated as CASPPEGATNEKLFF.

The rearrangement links TRBV27 to TRBJ2-1; a weak D match, TRBD1 (6 bases). The CDR3 totals 14 residues. With 2 bases removed from V and 1 base from J, the gap between germline ends came to 6 bases. The germline V gene has CDR1 MNHEY and CDR2 SMNVEV (reference sequence). CDR3 loop: CASSLDRSYNEQFF. Written as DNA, the CDR3 is TGTGCCAGCAGTTTAGACAGGTCCTACAATGAGCAGTTCTTC.

The chain combines TRBV4-1 with TRBJ1-5; 7 bases agree with TRBD1. CDR1 and CDR2 (germline): MGHRA, YSYEKL. The ends lost 3 bases at V and 6 bases at J; junction bases unmatched: 8. The CDR3 is made up of 15 amino acids. For the CDR3, the DNA is TGCGCCAGCAGCCATCACAGGGGAGACGGTCAGCCCCAGCATTTT. It translates to CASSHHRGDGQPQHF.

V is TRBV11-2 and J is TRBJ2-7; TRBD2 matches 8 bases. V gave up 5 bases and J gave up 4 bases; unmatched junction bases: 16. Germline lookup yields CDR1 SGHAT and CDR2 FQNNGV. The CDR3 is made up of 17 amino acids. As DNA, the CDR3 is TGTGCCAGCAGCCGTTCCGGGGGACTAGGGAAGTTTTACGAGCAGTACTTC. Amino acid sequence: CASSRSGGLGKFYEQYF.

The J gene is TRBJ2-3, the V gene TRBV29-1; 11 bases agree with TRBD2. V gave up 1 base and J gave up 2 bases; unmatched junction bases: 8. Germline CDR1 and CDR2: SQVTM and ANQGSEA. CDR3 length: 17 amino acids. The CDR3 nucleotides are TGCAGCGTTGAAGGAAAGGGACTAGCGGATTACACAGATACGCAGTATTTT. Its translation: CSVEGKGLADYTDTQYF.

The chain has TRBV27 and TRBJ2-3; TRBD1 aligns across 7 bases. This CDR3 region has 15 residues. CDR1 and CDR2 from the germline V gene are MNHEY and SMNVEV (reference sequence). J gave up 2 bases and V 8 bases, and 10 bases lay outside the gene matches. The CDR3 DNA reads as TGTGCCAGCCAAAAGACAGGGCTTCTCACAGATACGCAGTATTTT. Translation gives CASQKTGLLTDTQYF.

This clone was seen a single time. The J gene is TRBJ2-7, the V gene TRBV29-1; D may be TRBD1 (5 bases). The CDR3 is 15 amino acids. Trimming removed 5 bases from V and 0 bases from J, with 17 bases in between. Germline assignment: CDR1 SQVTM and CDR2 ANQGSEA. The CDR3 loop is CSVLGGRDISYEQYF. The CDR3 nucleotides read TGCAGCGTTCTTGGCGGCAGGGATATCTCCTACGAGCAGTACTTC.

The chain combines TRBV5-6 with TRBJ2-7; D not resolved. The CDR3 is made up of 14 amino acids. CDR1 and CDR2 (germline): SGHDT, YYEEEE. V lost 4 bases and J lost 3, with 14 bases in between. Written as DNA, the CDR3 is TGTGCCAGCAGCCGAAAAATGGATCTCTACGAGCAGTACTTC. It is translated as CASSRKMDLYEQYF.

The rearrangement links TRBV29-1 to TRBJ2-7; the D call may be TRBD1 or TRBD2 (5 bases each). Germline lookup yields CDR1 SQVTM and CDR2 ANQGSEA. The CDR3 sequence is 14 residues long. Trimming pared 0 bases from V and 3 bases from J, leaving 12 bases between. The CDR3 nucleotides read TGCAGCGTTGAAGATCGAGGGGATCGCTACGAGCAGTACTTC. It is translated as CSVEDRGDRYEQYF.

The chain joins TRBV27 to TRBJ1-2; TRBD1 is a possible D gene (5 bases). V was trimmed by 9 bases and J by 3 bases, leaving 20 bases between them. Germline V gene data show CDR1 as MNHEY and CDR2 as SMNVEV (reference sequence). The CDR3 consists of 15 residues. In DNA form, the CDR3 reads TGTGCCAGTCGCAAGGGGTGGGGATTAGACTATGGCTACACCTTC. Translated: CASRKGWGLDYGYTF.

The rearrangement joins TRBV2 to TRBJ2-1; 8 bases agree with TRBD2. With 4 bases clipped from V and 4 bases from J, the junction kept 6 bases outside the gene matches. CDR1 and CDR2 from the germline V gene are SNHLY and FYNNEI. The CDR3 sequence is 15 residues long. This chain's CDR3 is CASSVFSGGYNEQFF. CDR3 DNA: TGTGCCAGCAGTGTTTTCAGCGGGGGTTACAATGAGCAGTTCTTC.

A note on this clone: The sample has other DNA sequences that encode this CDR3 too. The V and J genes are TRBV10-1 and TRBJ2-1, with D possibly being TRBD2 (7 bases). The V gene's germline CDR1 is WNHNN and CDR2 SYGVQD (reference sequence). The ends were cut back, 4 bases at V and 3 bases at J, with 13 bases in the middle. The CDR3 is made up of 15 amino acids. The CDR3 reads CASSVAGASYNEQFF. CDR3 sequence (DNA): TGCGCCAGCAGTGTGGCGGGGGCGAGCTACAATGAGCAGTTCTTC.

This chain links TRBV5-8 with TRBJ2-3; 8 bases agree with TRBD2. Germline trimming cut 0 bases from V and 6 bases from J; bases unmatched to any gene: 6. Germline V CDR1 and CDR2: SGHTS, YDEGEE. The CDR3 runs to 15 residues. The CDR3 region has the DNA TGTGCCAGCAGCTTGGACGGGGGGGCCTTTGATACGCAGTATTTT. Translating gives CASSLDGGAFDTQYF.

This chain joins TRBV5-4 and TRBJ2-2; TRBD1 matches at 12 bases. The CDR3 runs 17 residues. V was clipped by 5 bases and J by 2 bases; unmatched bases: 7. In germline, CDR1 is SGHNT, CDR2 YYREEE (reference sequence). Here the CDR3 reads CASRGDRGPVNTGELFF. The DNA of the CDR3 is TGTGCCAGCAGGGGGGACAGGGGGCCGGTTAACACCGGGGAGCTGTTTTTT. Looking up the rest from reference TRBV5-4 and TRBJ2-2 gives the full variable domain: ETGVTQSPTHLIKTRGQQVTLRCSSQSGHNTVSWYQQALGQGPQFIFQYYREEENGRGNFPPRFSGLQFPNYSSELNVNALELDDSALYLCASRGDRGPVNTGELFFGEGSRLTVL.

The J gene is TRBJ2-1, the V gene TRBV12-2; the table gives TRBD2 as D, unverified against the DNA. TRBV12-2 is a pseudogene locus. This CDR3 spans 14 amino acids. In nucleotides, the CDR3 is TGTGCAAGTCGCTTAGCGCTACTAGCTTATGAGCAGTTCTTC. It codes for CASRLALLAYEQFF.